This T cell receptor (beta chain) derives from a study of graft-versus-host responses after intestinal transplantation. About the study: Among the recipients, all got anti-thymocyte globulin induction and then tacrolimus and steroids for approximately 3 years.

Germline V gene sequence: CDR1 SGHRS, CDR2 YFSETQ. Trimming cost V 0 bases and J 2 bases, with 6 bases left between them. This CDR3 comprises 13 residues. This clone came up a few times. The target antigen is unknown. The sample carries other DNA sequences with the same CDR3. Study results and caveats: Early declines in HvG clones that occurred post-transplant were associated with peak circulating GvH clone levels. Recipient marrow showed GvH clones, some seen first in ileum or blood.

Assay: immunoSEQ multiplex PCR; the TCRdb copy retains only in-frame clones and omits some. The data contain some 120,000 clones, roughly nine tenths of them seen just once; the ten biggest clones take up roughly 0.16%. The chain is built from TRBV5-1 and TRBJ2-7; no firm D call. The TCR sequence derives from a human donor who received an intestinal transplant. The specimen was unstimulated CD4+ T cells sorted from spleen or lymph node cells, collected before intestinal transplant. This CDR3 is CASSLGAAYEQYF. Here the CDR3 DNA reads TGCGCCAGCAGCTTGGGGGCTGCCTACGAGCAGTACTTC.